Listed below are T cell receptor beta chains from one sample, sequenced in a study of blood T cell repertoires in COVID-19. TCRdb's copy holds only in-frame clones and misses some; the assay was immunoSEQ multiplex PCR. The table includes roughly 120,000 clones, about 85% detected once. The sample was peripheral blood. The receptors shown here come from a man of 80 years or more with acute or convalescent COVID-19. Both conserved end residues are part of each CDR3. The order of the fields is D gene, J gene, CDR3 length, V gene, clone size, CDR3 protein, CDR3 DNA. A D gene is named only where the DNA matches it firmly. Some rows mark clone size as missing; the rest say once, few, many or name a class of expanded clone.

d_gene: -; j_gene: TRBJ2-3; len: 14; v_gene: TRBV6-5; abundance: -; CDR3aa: CASRDTTSTDTQYF; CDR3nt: TGTGCCAGCCGGGACACTACTAGCACAGATACGCAGTATTTT
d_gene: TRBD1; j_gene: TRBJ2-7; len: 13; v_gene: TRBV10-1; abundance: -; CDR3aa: CASSSGQGYEQYF; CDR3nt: TGCGCCAGCAGTTCGGGACAGGGCTACGAGCAGTACTTC
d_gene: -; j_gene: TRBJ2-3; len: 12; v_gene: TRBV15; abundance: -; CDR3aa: CATRQGSGTQYF; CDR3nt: TGTGCCACCAGACAGGGTTCGGGTACGCAGTATTTT
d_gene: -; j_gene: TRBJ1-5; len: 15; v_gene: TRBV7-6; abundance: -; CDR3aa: CASSLGQGTNQPQHF; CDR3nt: TGTGCCAGCAGCTTAGGGCAGGGCACCAATCAGCCCCAGCATTTT
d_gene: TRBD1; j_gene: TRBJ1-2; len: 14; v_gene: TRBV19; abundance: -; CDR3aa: CASSGQGMGYGYTF; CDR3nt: TGTGCCAGTAGTGGACAGGGTATGGGTTATGGCTACACCTTC
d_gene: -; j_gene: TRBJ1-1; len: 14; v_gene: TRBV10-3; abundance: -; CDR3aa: CAVGTTEGGTEAFF; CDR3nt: TGTGCCGTCGGGACAACAGAGGGGGGGACTGAAGCTTTCTTT
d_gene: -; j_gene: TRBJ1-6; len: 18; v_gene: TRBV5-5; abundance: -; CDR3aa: CASSLRGAESSYNSPLHF; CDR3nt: TGTGCCAGCAGCTTGCGGGGGGCAGAAAGCTCCTATAATTCACCCCTCCACTTT
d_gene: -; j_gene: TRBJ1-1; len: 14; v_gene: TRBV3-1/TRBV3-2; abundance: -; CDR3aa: CASSQVSVNTEAFF; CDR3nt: TGTGCCAGCAGCCAAGTCTCAGTGAACACTGAAGCTTTCTTT
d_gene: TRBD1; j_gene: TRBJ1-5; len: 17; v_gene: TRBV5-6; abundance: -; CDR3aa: CASSLSRGTGSFQPQHF; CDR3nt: TGTGCCAGCAGCTTGAGTAGGGGGACAGGGAGTTTTCAGCCCCAGCATTTT
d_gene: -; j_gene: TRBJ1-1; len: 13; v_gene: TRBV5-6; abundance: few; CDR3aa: CASHGQGDTEAFF; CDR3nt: TGTGCCAGTCACGGGCAGGGCGACACTGAAGCTTTCTTT
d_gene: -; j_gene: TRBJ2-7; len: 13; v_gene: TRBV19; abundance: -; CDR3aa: CASSVQGSYEQYF; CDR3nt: TGTGCCAGTAGTGTACAGGGCTCCTACGAGCAGTACTTC
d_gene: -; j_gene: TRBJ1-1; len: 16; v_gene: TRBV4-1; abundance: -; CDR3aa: CASSQDFNEGYTEAFF; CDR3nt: TGCGCCAGCAGCCAAGATTTTAACGAGGGTTACACTGAAGCTTTCTTT